The 26 T cell receptor beta chains given below trace back to one sample, sequenced in a study of OX40 agonist ivuxolimab in advanced cancers. The repertoire was sequenced with immunoSEQ multiplex PCR; TCRdb's copy has only in-frame clones and lacks some. The data hold over 55,000 clones, with about 81% observed a single time. This specimen was CD4+ or CD8+ T cells sorted from blood, taken in a trial of the OX40 agonist ivuxolimab. All receptors come from an adult with an advanced solid tumor such as melanoma, head and neck, liver or kidney cancer.

J is TRBJ2-1 and V is TRBV14, with D uncertain. Germline V gives CDR1 SGHDN, CDR2 FVKESK. This CDR3 has 15 residues. V lost 1 base, J lost 2 bases, and 9 bases lay in between. The CDR3 loop reads CASSQGGPPYNEQFF. CDR3 DNA sequence: TGTGCCAGCAGCCAAGGGGGTCCACCCTACAATGAGCAGTTCTTC.

This clone was detected ten times or more. The chain is built from TRBV18 and TRBJ2-7; D is ambiguous. Between the trimmed V and J ends, which lost 3 bases and 4 bases, there was a span of 7 bases. The CDR3 spans 12 residues. Germline loops: CDR1 KGHSH, CDR2 LQKENI. The CDR3 loop reads CASSPTKYEQYF. The CDR3 DNA reads as TGTGCCAGCTCACCGACAAAATACGAGCAGTACTTC.

The gene calls are TRBV7-2 and TRBJ2-2, with no clear D. CDR1 is SGHTA, CDR2 FQGNSA, per germline. CDR3 length: 12 residues. V was cut by 5 bases and J by 7 bases, with 8 bases left in between. For the CDR3, the DNA is TGTGCCAGCAGCCATGCCAACGGGGAGCTGTTTTTT. It yields the protein CASSHANGELFF.

J is TRBJ2-7 and V is TRBV29-1; D is perhaps TRBD2 (6 bases). Trimming pared 7 bases from V and 6 bases from J, leaving 22 bases between. This CDR3 spans 14 amino acids. Germline CDR1 reads SQVTM; CDR2 reads ANQGSEA. The CDR3 DNA sequence: TGCAGCGCCGTGGCGGGGCCAACCCATGGCGAGCAGTACTTC. Protein sequence: CSAVAGPTHGEQYF.

This clone appeared a single time. The chain recombines TRBV4-2 with TRBJ2-2, with D perhaps given as TRBD1 or TRBD2 (5 bases each). CDR3 length equals 14 residues. V was pared by 0 bases and J by 5 bases, with 7 bases between. Germline CDR1 reads LGHNA; CDR2 reads YNFKEQ. CDR3 coding DNA: TGTGCCAGCAGCCAAGAAGGGGAGACCGGGGAGCTGTTTTTT. Amino acids: CASSQEGETGELFF.

This clone was detected once. This rearrangement joins TRBV5-6 to TRBJ2-5; no clear D. V dropped 2 bases and J dropped 2 bases, with 7 bases sitting between them. This CDR3 is 13 amino acids long. Germline V gene sequence: CDR1 SGHDT, CDR2 YYEEEE. CDR3 residues: CASSLGQQETQYF. The CDR3 bases are TGTGCCAGCAGCTTAGGGCAGCAAGAGACCCAGTACTTC.

This clone occurred a few times. The chain's CDR3 is CASSPRTGLMNTEAFF. For the CDR3, the DNA is TGTGCCAGCAGCCCTCGGACAGGGCTAATGAACACTGAAGCTTTCTTT. The V call is TRBV11-2, the J call TRBJ1-1; 8 positions agree with TRBD1. The CDR3 runs to 16 residues. The V gene's germline CDR1 is SGHAT and CDR2 FQNNGV. V shed 5 bases and J 0 bases; nucleotides not matched to a gene: 8.

This chain joins TRBV19 and TRBJ2-2; maybe TRBD1 (5 bases). With 1 base removed from V and 4 bases from J, the gap between germline ends came to 7 bases. Germline V lookup: CDR1 LNHDA, CDR2 SQIVND (reference sequence). The CDR3 has 14 residues. The CDR3 coding sequence is TGTGCCAGTAGTATAGGGGGCCCCACCGGGGAGCTGTTTTTT. It specifies CASSIGGPTGELFF.

This clone was seen only a few times. J is TRBJ1-1 and V is TRBV5-4, with a weak D call TRBD1 (6 bases). The germline V gene encodes CDR1 SGHNT and CDR2 YYREEE (reference sequence). This CDR3 region has 14 residues. Trimming took off 4 bases at V and 1 base at J, with 11 bases between the two ends. CDR3 DNA sequence: TGTGCCAGCAGCATTAGGGGGTGGAACACTGAAGCTTTCTTT. Amino acids: CASSIRGWNTEAFF.

The CDR3 sequence is CASSYGLGGWETQYF. In DNA, the CDR3 is TGTGCCAGCAGCTATGGACTAGGCGGTTGGGAGACCCAGTACTTC. The rearrangement links TRBV7-2 to TRBJ2-5; the match to TRBD2 covers 7 bases. CDR3 size: 15 residues. V shed 4 bases, J shed 5 bases, and the junction held 10 bases outside the gene matches. Germline V gives CDR1 SGHTA, CDR2 FQGNSA.

V gene TRBV7-2 combines with J gene TRBJ2-2; 13 bases align to TRBD2. Losses at the gene ends were 6 bases for V and 5 bases for J; bases not matched to a gene: 12. Germline-derived CDR1 and CDR2 are SGHTA and FQGNSA. The CDR3 is made up of 18 amino acids. As DNA, the CDR3 is TGTGCCAGCAGTTTAAGGTGGACTAGCGGGAGAGTTACCGGGGAGCTGTTTTTT. This translates into CASSLRWTSGRVTGELFF.

V gene TRBV7-2 combines with J gene TRBJ2-3, with a weak D call TRBD2 (6 bases). The germline V gene encodes CDR1 SGHTA and CDR2 FQGNSA. V gave up 2 bases and J gave up 2 bases, with 8 bases separating them. The CDR3 covers 14 residues. The CDR3 DNA follows: TGTGCCAGCAGCTTACGGGGGACCACAGATACGCAGTATTTT. It translates to CASSLRGTTDTQYF.

V is TRBV5-1 and J is TRBJ2-1; D remains unclear. The germline gives CDR1 SGHRS, CDR2 YFSETQ. The CDR3 is made up of 15 amino acids. The V end lost 4 bases, the J end lost 4 bases, and 15 bases lay between the germline ends. The CDR3 region has the DNA TGCGCCAGCAGCGCAGACGGCGGCCTTTACAATGAGCAGTTCTTC. Amino acid sequence: CASSADGGLYNEQFF.

The gene calls are TRBV4-2 and TRBJ2-3; TRBD2 matches 13 bases. This CDR3 is built from 18 residues. Per germline, CDR1 LGHNA and CDR2 YNFKEQ. Unmatched junction bases numbered 11, after V lost 5 bases and J lost 3 bases. The CDR3 loop reads CASSSGLAGNLGTDTQYF. CDR3 bases: TGTGCCAGCAGCTCGGGACTAGCGGGGAATTTAGGGACAGATACGCAGTATTTT.

The rearrangement uses TRBV19 and TRBJ1-3; D is ambiguous. The CDR3 is made up of 17 amino acids. Germline values: CDR1 LNHDA, CDR2 SQIVND (reference sequence). Trimming shortened V by 1 base and J by 0 bases, and 13 bases separated the two germline ends. The CDR3 DNA reads TGTGCCAGTAGTATAGGGGGTTCGCAGAGCTCTGGAAACACCATATATTTT. Translating it yields CASSIGGSQSSGNTIYF. The whole variable domain, remainder taken from reference TRBV19 and TRBJ1-3, is DGGITQSPKYLFRKEGQNVTLSCEQNLNHDAMYWYRQDPGQGLRLIYYSQIVNDFQKGDIAEGYSVSREKKESFPLTVTSAQKNPTAFYLCASSIGGSQSSGNTIYFGEGSWLTVV.

This chain joins TRBV19 and TRBJ1-3; 9 bases line up with TRBD1. V shed 6 bases and J 4 bases; nucleotides not matched to a gene: 13. There are 17 residues in the CDR3. The germline V gene encodes CDR1 LNHDA and CDR2 SQIVND (reference sequence). The chain's CDR3 is CASRISGTGFLGNTIYF. CDR3 bases: TGTGCCAGTAGGATATCCGGGACAGGGTTTTTAGGAAACACCATATATTTT. The full variable domain, with the rest looked up from reference TRBV19 and TRBJ1-3, is DGGITQSPKYLFRKEGQNVTLSCEQNLNHDAMYWYRQDPGQGLRLIYYSQIVNDFQKGDIAEGYSVSREKKESFPLTVTSAQKNPTAFYLCASRISGTGFLGNTIYFGEGSWLTVV.

This chain uses TRBV7-9 with TRBJ2-1; D perhaps matches TRBD2 (7 bases). Per germline, CDR1 SEHNR and CDR2 FQNEAQ (reference sequence). The CDR3 consists of 16 residues. V was shortened by 4 bases and J by 3 bases, with 16 bases between the two germline ends. This chain's CDR3 is CASSSIGGRNYNEQFF. The CDR3 DNA is TGTGCCAGCAGCTCGATCGGGGGGCGCAACTACAATGAGCAGTTCTTC.

CDR3 nucleotides: TGTGCCAGCAAAACGGGAGGGAACTACGAGCAGTACTTC. Translation: CASKTGGNYEQYF. The rearrangement links TRBV6-5 to TRBJ2-7; 8 bases are shared with TRBD2. CDR1 and CDR2 from the germline V gene are MNHEY and SVGAGI. The CDR3 length is 13 residues. Trimming removed 7 bases from V and 3 bases from J; junction bases left unmatched: 5.

V is TRBV30 and J is TRBJ2-3, with D maybe TRBD2 (5 bases). Germline V CDR1 and CDR2: GTSNPN, SVGIG (reference sequence). V was pared by 3 bases and J by 1 base, with 8 bases between. The CDR3 length is 13 residues. CDR3 nucleotides: TGTGCCTGGAGCGCGGGCCGCACAGATACGCAGTATTTT. It yields the protein CAWSAGRTDTQYF.

The V and J genes are TRBV5-1 and TRBJ1-3; D unclear. CDR1 and CDR2 from the germline V gene are SGHRS and YFSETQ. V lost 5 bases and J 2 bases, leaving 11 bases between the germline ends. The CDR3 runs 14 residues. CDR3 nucleotide sequence: TGCGCCAGCAGGGAAGCTCCCACTGGAAACACCATATATTTT. Amino acid sequence: CASREAPTGNTIYF.

V usage is TRBV2 and J usage is TRBJ2-5; D unresolved. This CDR3 spans 11 amino acids. Trimming took off 3 bases at V and 5 bases at J, with 4 bases between the two ends. Germline lookup yields CDR1 SNHLY and CDR2 FYNNEI. Here the CDR3 reads CASSDWETQYF. CDR3 sequence (DNA): TGTGCCAGCAGTGATTGGGAGACCCAGTACTTC.

The CDR3, as DNA: TGTGCCAGCAGCCAAGTCTCATCGAACACCGGGGAGCTGTTTTTT. Protein sequence: CASSQVSSNTGELFF. The chain has TRBV4-2 and TRBJ2-2; D remains ambiguous. V was trimmed by 1 base and J by 0 bases, leaving 6 bases between them. The CDR3 totals 15 residues. Germline V lookup: CDR1 LGHNA, CDR2 YNFKEQ.

The chain links TRBV9 to TRBJ1-2, with D perhaps TRBD1 (5 bases). The germline V gene encodes CDR1 SGDLS and CDR2 YYNGEE. V lost 4 bases, J lost 4 bases, and 11 bases lay in between. This CDR3 contains 13 residues. The CDR3 loop is CASSQGGVYGYTF. The CDR3 nucleotides are TGTGCCAGCAGCCAGGGAGGGGTCTATGGCTACACCTTC.

The chain uses TRBV18 and TRBJ1-5; D possibly corresponds to TRBD1 (5 bases). V gave up 8 bases and J gave up 4 bases, with 15 bases separating them. CDR3 length: 14 amino acids. CDR1 KGHSH and CDR2 LQKENI come from the germline V gene. CDR3 bases: TGTGCCAGCACAGGAGAGACGCAAAATCAGCCCCAGCATTTT. As protein: CASTGETQNQPQHF.

Written as DNA, the CDR3 is TGTGCCAGCAGAGAGATCTCGGGCTACAGGACCTATGGCTACACCTTC. Translation gives CASREISGYRTYGYTF. This sequence joins TRBV2 and TRBJ1-2, with D possibly matching TRBD1 (5 bases). V was trimmed by 6 bases and J by 4 bases, leaving 21 bases between them. The germline V gene encodes CDR1 SNHLY and CDR2 FYNNEI. This CDR3 contains 16 residues.

Here the CDR3 reads CASSEDRATYGYTF. The DNA of the CDR3 is TGTGCCAGCAGCGAAGACAGGGCCACATATGGCTACACCTTC. The chain uses TRBV5-4 and TRBJ1-2, with 7 bases fitting TRBD1. The V and J ends lost 4 bases and 5 bases, in that order; junction bases with no gene match: 8. Germline V gene lookup returns CDR1 SGHNT and CDR2 YYREEE (reference sequence). The CDR3 sequence is 14 residues long.